This TCR beta chain was obtained from a study of blood T cell repertoires in COVID-19. On the study more broadly: Sites across the United States, Italy and Spain contributed samples from acute and convalescent COVID-19.

Recruits, aged about 18 to 95 years, lived in 24 US areas. Cohort assignment relied on participant-reported clinical history. In the study's own analysis: Using reference gene primer amplification, nucleated cell counts were estimated. Sequenced by immunoSEQ multiplex PCR; TCRdb stores in-frame clones only, minus some. V and J calls and clone size are copied from that table; D and trimming were computed from the DNA. The profile shows 200,000 to 300,000 clones, around 90% of them singletons. V was clipped by 2 bases and J by 4 bases, with 11 bases between them. Germline-derived CDR1 and CDR2 are MGHRA and YSYEKL. The CDR3 contains 14 residues.

Sequenced input: PBMCs or T cells enriched from blood (not recorded which). The receptor's source is a woman in her 30s with acute COVID-19. This chain uses TRBV4-1 with TRBJ1-2; D unresolved. This chain's CDR3 is CASSQRESSYGYTF. As DNA, the CDR3 is TGCGCCAGCAGCCAACGGGAGTCGAGCTATGGCTACACCTTC.